This TCR beta chain came from a study of blood T cell repertoires in COVID-19. About the research overall: Samples taken during acute and convalescent COVID-19 were collected in the United States, Italy and Spain. PBMCs, B-cell-depleted T cells, or T cells were the source of the cDNA or gDNA that made up the material.

This CDR3 spans 13 amino acids. With 0 bases removed from V and 4 bases from J, the gap between germline ends came to 6 bases. The V gene's germline CDR1 is LNHNV and CDR2 YYDKDF (reference sequence). Data came from immunoSEQ multiplex PCR; TCRdb stores just in-frame clones and leaves some out. The sample shows around 170,000 clones, roughly 83% of them seen only once. Categorization into cohorts depended on clinical history that participants reported. The chain couples TRBV15 to TRBJ2-5; TRBD1 is a possible D gene (5 bases). The sequence was collected from a woman aged 25 to 39 who had recovered from COVID-19. Sequencing input: PBMCs or T cells enriched from blood (not recorded which). CDR3 amino acids: CATSRDRGETQYF. CDR3 in DNA: TGTGCCACCAGCAGAGATAGGGGAGAGACCCAGTACTTC.